The rows below give T cell receptor beta chains drawn from one sample of a study of circulating tumor DNA in untreated peripheral T-cell lymphoma. Only in-frame clones appear in the TCRdb table, and some are missing; sequencing was by immunoSEQ multiplex PCR. In the table there are 6,600 or so clones, 62% of which are singletons. Sequenced: tumor tissue. These receptors all stem from a human donor with peripheral T-cell lymphoma. CDR3s include the opening cysteine and the closing phenylalanine or tryptophan.

v_gene: TRBV1; CDR3aa: CASSYRDSHEQYF
v_gene: TRBV6-8; CDR3aa: CATSPRSGYEQYF
v_gene: TRBV2; CDR3aa: CASSRGDYGYTF
v_gene: TRBV7-1; CDR3aa: CASSLTGAPGKNTIYF
v_gene: TRBV18; CDR3aa: CASSQDYYDNEQFF
v_gene: TRBV11-3; CDR3aa: CASSGAAGSRYGYTF
v_gene: TRBV19; CDR3aa: CASSMLWETKPGNTEAFF
v_gene: TRBV2; CDR3aa: CASSIQGFGEKLFF
v_gene: TRBV7-5; CDR3aa: CASSLVLGSNEQFF
v_gene: TRBV18; CDR3aa: CASSLYLGSSGNTIYF
v_gene: TRBV14; CDR3aa: CASSLNTSGGSPTDTQYF
v_gene: TRBV11-3; CDR3aa: CASSRSGGAYNEQFF
v_gene: TRBV18; CDR3aa: CASSPGWGQPQHF
v_gene: TRBV11-1; CDR3aa: CASSSMGPGSHEQFF
v_gene: TRBV28; CDR3aa: CASSSGTGPQETQYF
v_gene: TRBV14; CDR3aa: CARTGTGHSYEQYF
v_gene: TRBV18; CDR3aa: CASSPLRNVPGELFF
v_gene: TRBV10-2; CDR3aa: CASSDPTGLYSYGYTF
v_gene: TRBV27; CDR3aa: CASSLAGSYEQYF
v_gene: TRBV11-3; CDR3aa: CASSLTSARSGANVLTF
v_gene: TRBV6-4; CDR3aa: CATGTGANEKLFF
v_gene: TRBV19; CDR3aa: CASSAYLGPSYEQYF
v_gene: TRBV18; CDR3aa: CASSPLRIATPNTEAFF
v_gene: TRBV19; CDR3aa: CAAGDGNTGELFF
v_gene: TRBV19; CDR3aa: CASSINNLGRETQYF
v_gene: TRBV29-1; CDR3aa: CSVEGGAYEQYF
v_gene: TRBV12-5; CDR3aa: CASGLPGGEQYF
v_gene: TRBV28; CDR3aa: CASKTGDYSGNTIYF
v_gene: TRBV27; CDR3aa: CASSPYSTSRGQPQHF
v_gene: TRBV18; CDR3aa: CASSPEGLAFYNEQFF
v_gene: TRBV29-1; CDR3aa: CSVDRLMNTEAFF
v_gene: TRBV6-8; CDR3aa: CASSLMGVSTDTQYF
v_gene: TRBV18; CDR3aa: CASSPNPQETQYF
v_gene: TRBV10-1; CDR3aa: CASSGGGGTYEQYF
v_gene: TRBV6-8; CDR3aa: CASSDGRARRVDETQYF
v_gene: TRBV28; CDR3aa: CASSSPGQGNTEAFF
v_gene: TRBV19; CDR3aa: CASSNGPAVADTQYF
v_gene: TRBV30; CDR3aa: CAWSVGAVGELFF
v_gene: TRBV29-1; CDR3aa: CSDVGVVGTEAFF
v_gene: TRBV6-8; CDR3aa: CASSTGIGSPLHF